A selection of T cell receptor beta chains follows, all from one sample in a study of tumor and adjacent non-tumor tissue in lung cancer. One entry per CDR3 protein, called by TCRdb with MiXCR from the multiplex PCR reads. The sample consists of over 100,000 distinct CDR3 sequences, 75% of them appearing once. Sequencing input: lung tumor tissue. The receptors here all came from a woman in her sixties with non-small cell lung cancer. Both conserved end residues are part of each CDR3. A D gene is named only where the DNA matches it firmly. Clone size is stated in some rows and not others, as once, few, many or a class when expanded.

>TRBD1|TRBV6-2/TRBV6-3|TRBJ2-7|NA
CANNRDWDSSYEQYF
TGTGCCAACAATCGGGATTGGGACAGTTCCTACGAGCAGTACTTC
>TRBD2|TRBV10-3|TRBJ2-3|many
CAISSGNRDTQYF
TGTGCCATTTCTAGCGGGAATCGGGATACGCAGTATTTT
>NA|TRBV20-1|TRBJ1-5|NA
CSARDRHAFNNQPHHF
TGCAGTGCTAGAGATCGTCATGCTTTTAACAATCAGCCCCATCATTTT
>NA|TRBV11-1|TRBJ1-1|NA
CAIGRDRNTEAFF
TGTGCCATCGGGCGGGACCGCAACACTGAAGCTTTCTTT
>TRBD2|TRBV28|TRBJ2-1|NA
CASNNLADPSYNEQFF
TGTGCCAGCAATAACCTAGCGGACCCTTCCTACAATGAGCAGTTCTTC
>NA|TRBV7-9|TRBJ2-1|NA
CASNGTGGRRHNEQFF
TGTGCCAGCAACGGTACTGGGGGGAGGAGACACAATGAGCAGTTCTTC
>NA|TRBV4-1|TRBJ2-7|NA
CASSQDSPDEQYF
TGCGCCAGCAGCCAAGATAGTCCAGACGAACAGTACTTC
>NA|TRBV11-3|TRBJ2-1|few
CASSLGWRNNEQFF
TGTGCCAGCAGTTTAGGGTGGAGGAACAATGAGCAGTTCTTC
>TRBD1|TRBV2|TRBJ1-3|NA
CATLRDRGGNTIYF
TGTGCCACCCTTCGGGACAGGGGCGGAAACACCATATATTTT
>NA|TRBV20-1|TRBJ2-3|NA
CSVFSPGSGLRSTDTQYF
TGCAGTGTCTTCAGCCCAGGGTCCGGCTTAAGAAGCACAGATACGCAGTATTTT
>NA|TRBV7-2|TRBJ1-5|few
CASSSADGGNQPQHF
TGTGCCAGCAGCTCAGCCGACGGCGGCAATCAGCCCCAGCATTTT
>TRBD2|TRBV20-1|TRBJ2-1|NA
CRARPLGLGLPNEQFF
TGCAGAGCTAGACCCTTGGGACTAGGGTTACCTAATGAGCAGTTCTTC
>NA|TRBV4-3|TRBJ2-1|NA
CASSQENSPPLYHEQFF
TGCGCCAGCAGCCAAGAAAATAGTCCCCCCCTCTACCATGAGCAGTTCTTC
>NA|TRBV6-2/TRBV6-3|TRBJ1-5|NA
CASSLGYTDQPQHF
TGTGCCAGCAGTCTCGGGTACACCGATCAGCCCCAACATTTT
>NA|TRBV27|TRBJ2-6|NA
CASLGDRGSGANIPTF
TGTGCCAGCCTGGGAGACAGAGGCTCTGGGGCCAACATCCCGACTTTC
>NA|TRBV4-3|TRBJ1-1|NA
CASTQDGRGDYTEALF
TGCGCCAGCACCCAAGATGGGAGAGGGGATTACACTGAAGCTCTCTTT
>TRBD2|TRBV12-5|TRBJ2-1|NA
CASDLGPTGGTQFF
TGTGCTAGTGATTTGGGGCCCACCGGGGGGACCCAGTTCTTC
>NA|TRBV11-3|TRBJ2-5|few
CASSPEGETQYF
TGTGCCAGCAGCCCCGAAGGAGAGACCCAGTACTTC
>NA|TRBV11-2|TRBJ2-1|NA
CASSPPQLVGGVNEQFF
TGTGCCAGCAGCCCCCCCCAACTAGTGGGGGGTGTCAATGAGCAGTTCTTC
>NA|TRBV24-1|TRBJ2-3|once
CATSDLSSPVTDTQYF
TGTGCCACCAGTGACCTATCCAGCCCCGTCACAGATACGCAGTATTTT